The 12 T cell receptor beta chains below were found in one sample sequenced in a study of shared clonotypes between healthy human individuals. Libraries were prepared by immunoSEQ multiplex PCR; TCRdb keeps only in-frame clonotypes and omits some of them. The table records 2.3 million or so clones, just over 90% of them present only once. Sequencing used naive CD4+ T cells from PBMCs. As to subset: CD45RA+ positively selected. The receptors shown here come from a man younger than 30 in good health. Some clones in this sample may be carry-over from other donors' samples.

The gene calls are TRBV6-1 and TRBJ1-5, with unresolved D. Trimming took off 3 bases at V and 4 bases at J, with 28 bases between the two ends. There are 20 residues in the CDR3. The germline V gene has CDR1 MNHNS and CDR2 SASEGT. The CDR3 sequence: CASSDADAYSSLSVNQPQHF. CDR3 nucleotides: TGTGCCAGCAGTGACGCGGACGCCTACAGCAGTCTTTCGGTAAATCAGCCCCAGCATTTT.

J is TRBJ1-3 and V is TRBV28, with 8 bases matching TRBD1. The CDR3 consists of 14 residues. Germline CDR1 and CDR2: MDHEN and SYDVKM. With 2 bases clipped from V and 4 bases from J, the junction kept 1 base outside the gene matches. The DNA of the CDR3 is TGTGCCAGCAGTTTAAACAGGGGGGGAAACACCATATATTTT. Translated, it gives CASSLNRGGNTIYF.

The V call is TRBV5-4, the J call TRBJ2-1; 10 bases are a match to TRBD2. CDR1 SGHNT and CDR2 YYREEE come from the germline V gene (reference sequence). The CDR3 spans 12 residues. V shed 10 bases, J shed 5 bases, and the junction held 3 bases outside the gene matches. The CDR3, as DNA: TGTGCCGGAGGACTAGCGGACAATGAGCAGTTCTTC. Amino acids: CAGGLADNEQFF. Filled out from reference TRBV5-4 and TRBJ2-1, the complete variable domain reads ETGVTQSPTHLIKTRGQQVTLRCSSQSGHNTVSWYQQALGQGPQFIFQYYREEENGRGNFPPRFSGLQFPNYSSELNVNALELDDSALYLCAGGLADNEQFFGPGTRLTVL.

This clone occurred once. The chain combines TRBV28 with TRBJ2-7, with D uncertain. V lost 5 bases and J 6 bases, leaving 20 bases between the germline ends. The CDR3 sequence is 15 residues long. Germline-derived CDR1 and CDR2 are MDHEN and SYDVKM. The DNA of the CDR3 is TGTGCCAGCAGTCCTCCCGGCACTCCCCTGGCCGAGCAGTACTTC. As protein: CASSPPGTPLAEQYF.

V is TRBV6-1 and J is TRBJ2-7; 7 positions match TRBD1. Germline V gene sequence: CDR1 MNHNS, CDR2 SASEGT. This CDR3 comprises 13 residues. The J segment lost 0 bases and the V segment lost 6 bases, leaving 2 bases of the junction unmatched. CDR3 sequence: CASRTGVSYEQYF. The CDR3 DNA follows: TGTGCCAGCAGAACAGGGGTCTCCTACGAGCAGTACTTC.

The chain recombines TRBV7-3 with TRBJ1-1; D remains unclear. The CDR3 length is 14 residues. CDR1 is SGHTA, CDR2 FQGTGA, per germline. V lost 5 bases, J lost 2 bases, and 12 bases lay in between. The CDR3 is CASSPPRCNTEAFF. As DNA, the CDR3 is TGTGCCAGCAGCCCCCCCCGATGCAACACTGAAGCTTTCTTT.

The chain is built from TRBV5-4 and TRBJ1-3; D gene unclear. The ends were cut back, 4 bases at V and 2 bases at J, with 13 bases in the middle. Germline-derived CDR1 and CDR2 are SGHNT and YYREEE (reference sequence). There are 15 residues in the CDR3. The CDR3 region has the DNA TGTGCCAGCAGCACAACACCTCAACCTGGAAACACCATATATTTT. Its protein is CASSTTPQPGNTIYF.

V is TRBV7-6 and J is TRBJ1-1, with unresolved D. V shed 0 bases and J shed 2 bases, with 7 bases lying between them. Per the germline V gene, CDR1 is SGHVS and CDR2 is FNYEAQ. The CDR3 covers 14 residues. CDR3 DNA sequence: TGTGCCAGCAGCTTAGCCGCAGGAAACACTGAAGCTTTCTTT. Translating gives CASSLAAGNTEAFF.

The V gene is TRBV13, the J gene TRBJ2-2; D remains ambiguous. Germline CDR1 and CDR2: PRHDT and FYEKMQ (reference sequence). V lost 3 bases and J lost 8, with 4 bases in between. The CDR3 is made up of 11 amino acids. This CDR3 is CASSFRGELFF. The DNA of the CDR3 is TGTGCCAGCAGCTTCAGGGGGGAGCTGTTTTTT.

The J gene is TRBJ2-3, the V gene TRBV7-8; either TRBD1 or TRBD2 may supply D (6 bases each). Trimming removed 5 bases from V and 0 bases from J, with 18 bases in between. CDR1 and CDR2 from the germline V gene are SGHVS and FQNEAQ. The CDR3 consists of 17 residues. The CDR3 coding sequence is TGTGCCAGCAGCCCCCAGAGTTGGGGGGCTAGCACAGATACGCAGTATTTT. Residues: CASSPQSWGASTDTQYF.

This clone was seen more than once but under ten times. V is TRBV14 and J is TRBJ2-7; 12 nucleotides agree with TRBD2. CDR1 is SGHDN, CDR2 FVKESK, per germline. The V segment lost 4 bases and the J segment 3 bases; nucleotides outside the gene matches: 1. This CDR3 comprises 14 residues. The CDR3 DNA follows: TGTGCCAGCAGCCCTAGCGGGAGGGACTACGAGCAGTACTTC. Protein: CASSPSGRDYEQYF.

Note on this clone: This CDR3 is also generated by other DNA sequences in the sample. The V call is TRBV9, the J call TRBJ1-1; TRBD1 matches 7 bases. V was clipped by 3 bases and J by 4 bases; unmatched bases: 3. Germline V CDR1 and CDR2: SGDLS, YYNGEE. This CDR3 region has 13 residues. Here the CDR3 DNA reads TGTGCCAGCAGCGGAAACAGGGGCACTGAAGCTTTCTTT. Translation: CASSGNRGTEAFF.